This T cell receptor beta chain was retrieved from a study of cytomegalovirus exposure and HLA in healthy donors. Study-wide context: Unique TCRs from HLA-typed donors, roughly 89 million of them, were held in an early data release. The study's findings and limits: Analysis performed later found about 18,000 TCR beta sequences associated with HLA alleles at 0.05 false discovery rate. Most TCR beta V segments were productive about 87% or about 30% of the time in an earlier analysis. Later on, an analysis showed TCR association rates differing by HLA locus, with DRB1 the most and HLA-C the fewest.

The CDR3 has 14 residues. Trimming took 7 bases from V and 3 from J, leaving 15 bases between them. CDR1 is SGHAT, CDR2 FQNNGV, per germline. Note on this clone: The antigen remains undetermined.

PCR used 60 Vbeta primers and 13 Jbeta primers. Using immunoSEQ multiplex PCR, the repertoire was profiled, and TCRdb retains in-frame clones only, with some absent. The sample gives roughly 100,000 clones, 60% to 80% of which show up once; roughly 7.7% is in the top ten. V gene TRBV11-2 combines with J gene TRBJ1-2; D might be TRBD1 (5 bases). The specimen was PBMCs. The receptor was derived from a female donor in good health and CMV-seronegative. The CDR3 region is CASTIGDLDYGYTF. In DNA form, the CDR3 reads TGTGCCAGCACCATTGGGGACTTGGACTATGGCTACACCTTC. The whole variable domain, filled in from reference TRBV11-2 and TRBJ1-2, reads EAGVAQSPRYKIIEKRQSVAFWCNPISGHATLYWYQQILGQGPKLLIQFQNNGVVDDSQLPKDRFSAERLKGVDSTLKIQPAKLEDSAVYLCASTIGDLDYGYTFGSGTRLTVV.